Described below is a single T cell receptor beta chain sequence and its context. An end of the junction does not agree with germline; a read error may underlie this. This entry is derived from a study of blood T cell repertoires in COVID-19. Study overall: There were acute and convalescent COVID-19 samples, and they came from the United States, Italy and Spain. From T cells, B-cell-depleted T cells, or PBMCs came the material, which was cDNA or gDNA.

Germline CDR1 reads MNHEY; CDR2 reads SVGAGI. This CDR3 has 16 amino acids. Some clones are missing from TCRdb's copy, which holds only in-frame ones; the method was immunoSEQ multiplex PCR. The sample has about 140,000 clones, roughly 88% seen once. This chain uses TRBV6-5 with TRBJ2-2; TRBD2 might be the D (5 bases). This receptor was obtained from a man aged 65 to 79 with acute or convalescent COVID-19. The sample taken for sequencing was peripheral blood. CDR3 in amino acids: CASSYSRADNIGELFF. CDR3 nucleotide sequence: TGTGCCAGCAGTTACTCGAGGGCGGATAACATCGGGGAGCTGTTTTTT.